Listed here are 23 T cell receptor beta chains from one sample, sequenced in a study of T cells expressing NK-cell markers. TCRdb re-analyzed the 5' RACE reads; it lists each CDR3 protein once, without DNA. Here the sample table reports 450,000 to 600,000 distinct CDR3 sequences. The sample taken for sequencing was blood T cells: a sorted CD56 or NKG2C T cell subset, CD4+ or CD8+ T cells, or bulk PBMC T cells (not recorded which). These receptors were taken from a man younger than 30 in good health.

The V and J genes are TRBV27 and TRBJ2-7; the TRBD2 assignment by TCRdb is unverifiable without DNA. This CDR3 has 14 amino acids. Germline loops: CDR1 MNHEY, CDR2 SMNVEV (reference sequence). This chain's CDR3 is CASRWVGRGSEQYF.

The chain combines TRBV5-6 with TRBJ1-5. Germline CDR1 is SGHDT and CDR2 is YYEEEE. The CDR3 length is 12 residues. CDR3 region: CASSPVDGPQHF. Using reference TRBV5-6 and TRBJ1-5 for the parts outside the CDR3, the full variable domain is DAGVTQSPTHLIKTRGQQVTLRCSPKSGHDTVSWYQQALGQGPQFIFQYYEEEERQRGNFPDRFSGHQFPNYSSELNVNALLLGDSALYLCASSPVDGPQHFGDGTRLSIL.

The genes are TRBV5-1 and TRBJ2-2; as DNA is missing, the TRBD2 call by TCRdb cannot be tested. Germline CDR1 is SGHRS and CDR2 is YFSETQ. The CDR3 has 17 amino acids. The CDR3 sequence: CASSFEAGGINTGELFF. The whole variable domain, remainder taken from reference TRBV5-1 and TRBJ2-2, is KAGVTQTPRYLIKTRGQQVTLSCSPISGHRSVSWYQQTPGQGLQFLFEYFSETQRNKGNFPGRFSGRQFSNSRSEMNVSTLELGDSALYLCASSFEAGGINTGELFFGEGSRLTVL.

The V and J genes are TRBV11-1 and TRBJ2-3. Germline V gene data show CDR1 as SGHAT and CDR2 as FQDESV (reference sequence). The CDR3 consists of 16 residues. CDR3 region: CASSLVPAGGTDTQYF.

This chain uses TRBV25-1 with TRBJ2-5; as DNA is missing, the TRBD1 call by TCRdb cannot be tested. This CDR3 is built from 16 residues. Germline V gives CDR1 MGHDK, CDR2 SYGVNS. The CDR3 loop is CASSEWGDRDGETQYF.

The rearrangement links TRBV5-1 to TRBJ2-3; no DNA is available, so the TRBD2 call from TCRdb remains unchecked. The CDR3 loop spans 16 amino acids. The V gene's germline CDR1 is SGHRS and CDR2 YFSETQ. CDR3 sequence: CASMSGSGTSTDTQYF.

The chain carries TRBV20-1 and TRBJ2-3. The CDR3 sequence is 13 residues long. CDR1 DFQATT and CDR2 SNEGSKA come from the germline V gene (reference sequence). CDR3 amino acids: CSARTTNTDTQYF.

The chain has TRBV12-3 or TRBV12-4 and TRBJ2-1; TCRdb reports TRBD2, a call that lacks DNA to check it against. CDR3 length equals 14 residues. The CDR3: CASSRTSVTNEQFF.

The V call is TRBV10-3, the J call TRBJ2-7. The germline CDR1 and CDR2 sequences are ENHRY and SYGVKD. The length of the CDR3 is 15 residues. The CDR3 here is CAISESSAYSYEQYF.

The chain is built from TRBV7-4 and TRBJ2-1. The length of the CDR3 is 12 residues. The V gene's germline CDR1 is SGHVT and CDR2 SQSDAQ. Here the CDR3 reads CASSLDQVEQFF.

The chain combines TRBV20-1 with TRBJ2-4. This CDR3 is built from 13 residues. CDR1 DFQATT and CDR2 SNEGSKA come from the germline V gene (reference sequence). CDR3 amino acids: CSARLPTKNIQYF.

V is TRBV29-1 and J is TRBJ2-7; TCRdb's assignment of TRBD1 cannot be checked, as there is no DNA. This CDR3 comprises 16 residues. Germline CDR1 and CDR2: SQVTM and ANQGSEA. CDR3 sequence reads: CSVEGTPGQPAYEQYF.

The chain links TRBV20-1 to TRBJ2-1; TCRdb reports TRBD2, a call that lacks DNA to check it against. CDR1 and CDR2 (germline): DFQATT, SNEGSKA (reference sequence). The CDR3 runs 13 residues. CDR3 sequence: CSYREGLYNEQFF.

This chain's CDR3 is CASSLVATDEAFF. The V gene is TRBV7-2, the J gene TRBJ1-1. This CDR3 has 13 residues. The germline gives CDR1 SGHTA, CDR2 FQGNSA.

The chain carries TRBV24-1 and TRBJ2-1; TCRdb picks TRBD1, but there is no DNA to check that call. The CDR3 is 15 residues long. The germline gives CDR1 KGHDR, CDR2 SFDVKD. CDR3 amino acids: CATSDPGTVEGEQFF.

The CDR3 reads CSVGGLGTVHREQYF. The chain is built from TRBV29-1 and TRBJ2-7; the D call from TCRdb, TRBD1, cannot be confirmed without DNA. This CDR3 spans 15 amino acids. CDR1 and CDR2 from the germline V gene are SQVTM and ANQGSEA.

The chain has TRBV5-1 and TRBJ2-3; lacking DNA, the TRBD1 call made by TCRdb goes unchecked. Germline CDR1 reads SGHRS; CDR2 reads YFSETQ. This CDR3 is 14 amino acids long. CDR3: CASRKGPSTDTQYF.

The J gene is TRBJ2-6, the V gene TRBV6-1; absent DNA, TCRdb's TRBD1 call cannot be checked. The germline V gene has CDR1 MNHNS and CDR2 SASEGT. This CDR3 has 15 amino acids. CDR3 loop: CAIPGQNSGANVLTF.

The gene calls are TRBV20-1 and TRBJ2-1; TCRdb reports TRBD2, a call that lacks DNA to check it against. Germline values: CDR1 DFQATT, CDR2 SNEGSKA (reference sequence). The CDR3 has 12 residues. The CDR3 loop reads CSARLSPDEQFF.

The chain couples TRBV4-2 to TRBJ2-7. Germline V CDR1 and CDR2: LGHNA, YNFKEQ. The CDR3 is 12 residues long. CDR3 region: CASSQEGRRVYF.

J is TRBJ2-2 and V is TRBV4-3; without DNA, the TCRdb call of TRBD1 cannot be checked. Germline V gives CDR1 LGHNA, CDR2 YSLEER. The length of the CDR3 is 17 residues. The CDR3 loop is CASSQDGALSNTGELFF.

This sequence joins TRBV12-3 or TRBV12-4 and TRBJ2-7; TCRdb proposes TRBD1, but this gene call is untestable without DNA. The CDR3 spans 17 residues. CDR3: CASSFPIGQGTFYEQYF.

This rearrangement joins TRBV6-1 to TRBJ2-3; TCRdb picks TRBD1, but there is no DNA to check that call. The germline V gene encodes CDR1 MNHNS and CDR2 SASEGT. The CDR3 sequence is 14 residues long. The CDR3 spells CASKDREFIDTQYF.